This TCR beta chain was observed in a study of blood T cell repertoires in COVID-19. Study in general: COVID-19 samples from acute and convalescent phases originated in the United States, Italy and Spain. PBMCs, B-cell-depleted T cells, or T cells were the source of the cDNA or gDNA that made up the material.

Seattle patients were enrolled during active infection and followed longitudinally. In the authors' workflow: Reference gene primer amplification gave estimated nucleated cell counts. The table came from immunoSEQ multiplex PCR; TCRdb's copy has only in-frame clones and leaves some out. That table supplies the V and J calls and clone size; D and trimming were determined from the DNA. The data show a few hundred thousand clones, with about 88% seen just once and around 17% held by the top ten. Germline V CDR1 and CDR2: SGHNT, YYREEE (reference sequence). J was trimmed by 5 bases and V by 1 base; bases with no gene match: 7. This CDR3 has 15 amino acids.

This receptor was obtained from a man aged 50-60 years with COVID-19, enrolled during active disease. The rearrangement joins TRBV5-4 to TRBJ2-7; 9 nucleotides line up with TRBD1. The specimen sequenced was peripheral blood. The DNA for the CDR3 is TGTGCCAGCAGCTTGATGAACAGGGGGCGCGACGAGCAGTACTTC. The encoded protein is CASSLMNRGRDEQYF.